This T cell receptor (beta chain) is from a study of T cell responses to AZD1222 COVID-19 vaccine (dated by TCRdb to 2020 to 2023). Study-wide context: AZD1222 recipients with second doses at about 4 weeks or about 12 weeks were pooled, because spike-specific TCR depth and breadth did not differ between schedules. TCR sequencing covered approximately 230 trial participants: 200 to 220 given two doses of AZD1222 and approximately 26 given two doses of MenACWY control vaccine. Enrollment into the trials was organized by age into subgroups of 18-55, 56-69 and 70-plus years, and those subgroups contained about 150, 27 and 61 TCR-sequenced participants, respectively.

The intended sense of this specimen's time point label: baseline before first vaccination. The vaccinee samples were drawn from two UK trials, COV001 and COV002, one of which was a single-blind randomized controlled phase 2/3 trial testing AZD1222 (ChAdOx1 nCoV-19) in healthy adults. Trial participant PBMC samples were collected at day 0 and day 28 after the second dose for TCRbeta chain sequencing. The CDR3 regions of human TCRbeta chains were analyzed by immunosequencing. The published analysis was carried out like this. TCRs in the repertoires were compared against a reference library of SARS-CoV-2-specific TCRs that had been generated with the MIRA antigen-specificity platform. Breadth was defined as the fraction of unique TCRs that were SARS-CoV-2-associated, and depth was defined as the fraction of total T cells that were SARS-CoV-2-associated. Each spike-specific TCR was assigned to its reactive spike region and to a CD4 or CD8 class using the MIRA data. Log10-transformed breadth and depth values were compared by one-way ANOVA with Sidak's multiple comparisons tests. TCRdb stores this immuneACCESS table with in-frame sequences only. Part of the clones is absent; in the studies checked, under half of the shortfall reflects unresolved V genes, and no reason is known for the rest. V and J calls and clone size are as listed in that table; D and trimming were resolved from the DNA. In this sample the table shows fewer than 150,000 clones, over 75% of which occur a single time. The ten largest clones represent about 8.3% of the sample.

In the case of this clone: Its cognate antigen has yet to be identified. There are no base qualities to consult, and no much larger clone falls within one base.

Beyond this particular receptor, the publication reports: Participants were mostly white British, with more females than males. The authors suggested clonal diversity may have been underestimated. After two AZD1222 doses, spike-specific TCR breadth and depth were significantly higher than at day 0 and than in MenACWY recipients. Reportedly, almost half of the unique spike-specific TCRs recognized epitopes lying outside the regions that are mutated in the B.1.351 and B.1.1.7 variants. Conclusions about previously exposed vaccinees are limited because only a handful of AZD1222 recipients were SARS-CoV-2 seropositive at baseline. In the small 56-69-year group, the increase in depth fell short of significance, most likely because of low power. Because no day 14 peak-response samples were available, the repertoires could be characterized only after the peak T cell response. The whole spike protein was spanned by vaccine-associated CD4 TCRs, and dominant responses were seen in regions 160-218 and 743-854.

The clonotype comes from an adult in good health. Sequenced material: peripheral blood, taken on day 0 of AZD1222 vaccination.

The DNA is as follows: TGTGCCAGCAGTACCCGGGACAGCTCCTACGAGCAGTACTTC. Its translation reads: CASSTRDSSYEQYF. The chain is made from TRBV6-5 and TRBJ2-7, with 7 bases aligning to TRBD1. CDR1 and CDR2 are read off the germline V gene as MNHEY and SVGAGI. The V end gives up 5 bases and the J end 0 bases, leaving 4 bases in the junction not matched to a gene. Counted from cysteine to phenylalanine, this CDR3 has 14 amino acids. The sequence is cut down to CDR3 DNA, 42 bases in frame from base 1.